What follows are 9 T cell receptor beta chains derived from one specimen sequenced in a study of OX40 agonist ivuxolimab in advanced cancers. Libraries were prepared by immunoSEQ multiplex PCR; TCRdb keeps only in-frame clonotypes and omits some of them. The profile covers about 83,000 clones, with 65% to 85% appearing a single time and around 7.8% taken by the ten largest. Material: CD4+ or CD8+ T cells sorted from blood, obtained in a trial of the OX40 agonist ivuxolimab. All receptors come from an adult with an advanced solid tumor such as melanoma, head and neck, liver or kidney cancer.

The chain carries TRBV5-4 and TRBJ2-5; unclear D gene. The closer fit of TRBJ2-7 to the DNA end suggests the J call may be wrong. Germline CDR1 reads SGHNT; CDR2 reads YYREEE (reference sequence). There are 13 residues in the CDR3. CDR3 loop: CASSLGGPYEQYF. DNA for the CDR3: TGTGCCAGCAGCTTGGGCGGACCGTACGAGCAGTACTTC.

This chain uses TRBV6-5 with TRBJ2-1, with TRBD1 identical over 7 bases. The germline gives CDR1 MNHEY, CDR2 SVGAGI. The CDR3 length is 15 residues. The V and J ends lost 2 bases and 3 bases, in that order; junction bases with no gene match: 4. CDR3 DNA sequence: TGTGCCAGCAGTTACCGGTGGGACAGCTACAATGAGCAGTTCTTC. Translation: CASSYRWDSYNEQFF.

This clone was detected a few times. The chain combines TRBV5-1 with TRBJ2-3; 16 bases are shared with TRBD2. The CDR3 runs 18 residues. Germline CDR1 is SGHRS and CDR2 is YFSETQ. Germline trimming cut 7 bases from V and 6 bases from J; bases unmatched to any gene: 14. The CDR3 sequence is CASSTVGTSGGATDTQYF. The CDR3 DNA sequence: TGCGCCAGCTCTACCGTCGGGACTAGCGGGGGGGCCACGGATACGCAGTATTTT.

The chain is built from TRBV7-8 and TRBJ1-2, with D possibly being TRBD1 (5 bases). V was pared by 1 base and J by 3 bases, with 18 bases between. This CDR3 has 17 amino acids. Germline values: CDR1 SGHVS, CDR2 FQNEAQ. The CDR3 sequence is CASSLEEGGAGYYGYTF. In nucleotides, the CDR3 is TGTGCCAGCAGCTTAGAAGAGGGAGGGGCAGGGTACTATGGCTACACCTTC.

V is TRBV10-2 and J is TRBJ2-7; TRBD1 is a possible D gene (6 bases). The CDR3 runs 15 residues. Trimming removed 7 bases at V and 2 bases at J, with 18 bases between. Per germline, CDR1 WSHSY and CDR2 SAAADI. CDR3 DNA: TGCGCCAGCAAGAGGGCCTCGGACAGAGCCTACGAGCAGTACTTC. Translating gives CASKRASDRAYEQYF.

This clone was observed a few times. The V and J genes are TRBV5-1 and TRBJ1-2; D gene unclear. V was clipped by 2 bases and J by 1 base, with 9 bases between them. The CDR3 loop spans 14 amino acids. Per germline, CDR1 SGHRS and CDR2 YFSETQ. In DNA form, the CDR3 reads TGCGCCAGCAGCTTAATGGACGGTAACTATGGCTACACCTTC. Translating it yields CASSLMDGNYGYTF.

The CDR3: CAWSAPLGEKLFF. Written as DNA, the CDR3 is TGTGCCTGGAGCGCTCCCTTGGGTGAAAAACTGTTTTTT. J is TRBJ1-4 and V is TRBV30; D is unclear. CDR3 length: 13 amino acids. V was cut by 3 bases and J by 7 bases, with 12 bases left in between. Germline values: CDR1 GTSNPN, CDR2 SVGIG (reference sequence).

This rearrangement joins TRBV30 to TRBJ1-4, with D unclear. Germline V gene sequence: CDR1 GTSNPN, CDR2 SVGIG (reference sequence). Trimming left V 4 bases short and J 4 bases short, with 13 bases between. CDR3 length: 14 residues. CDR3 DNA: TGTGCCTGGACATGGCCTGCAATTAATGAAAAACTGTTTTTT. Translated, it gives CAWTWPAINEKLFF.

This chain joins TRBV27 and TRBJ2-1; 9 bases match TRBD1. The V gene's germline CDR1 is MNHEY and CDR2 SMNVEV (reference sequence). V gave up 1 base and J gave up 6 bases; unmatched junction bases: 1. CDR3 length: 14 residues. The CDR3 reads CASSLWGQGNEQFF. The CDR3 bases are TGTGCCAGCAGTTTATGGGGACAGGGCAATGAGCAGTTCTTC.